Each of the 16 T cell receptor beta chains below was sequenced from the same sample in a study of T cell repertoires in cytomegalovirus infection. TCRdb re-called the reads with MiXCR, one entry per CDR3 protein. The sample records approximately 700,000 distinct CDR3 sequences, 35% to 45% being singletons. The specimen sequenced was PBMCs. The receptor source for this set is a human donor in good health (CMV status not recorded). Some clones in this sample may be carry-over from other donors' samples.

This clonotype appeared a few times. This rearrangement joins TRBV7-2 to TRBJ1-5; 7 bases are a match to TRBD1. V lost 5 bases, J lost 0 bases, and 4 bases stayed unmatched. Looked up from germline, CDR1 is SGHTA and CDR2 is FQGNSA. The length of the CDR3 is 15 residues. CDR3 protein: CASSPDRPSNQPQHF. The CDR3 bases are TGTGCCAGCAGCCCGGACAGGCCTAGCAATCAGCCCCAGCATTTT.

Ten or more counts support this clonotype. V usage is TRBV19 and J usage is TRBJ1-1; TRBD1 aligns across 7 bases. Germline CDR1 LNHDA, CDR2 SQIVND (reference sequence). This CDR3 is 18 amino acids long. The V gene end was trimmed by 2 bases and the J gene end by 2 bases; junction bases not matched to a gene: 14. The CDR3: CASSIRRRDRADNTEAFF. Here the CDR3 DNA reads TGTGCCAGTAGTATAAGGAGGCGCGACAGGGCCGACAACACTGAAGCTTTCTTT.

The V and J genes are TRBV29-1 and TRBJ2-5; D possibly corresponds to TRBD2 (6 bases). V was pared by 2 bases and J by 5 bases, with 15 bases between. In germline, CDR1 is SQVTM, CDR2 ANQGSEA. The CDR3 runs 14 residues. The CDR3 DNA reads as TGCAGCGTTGAAAATTCGGCAGGGAGGGAGACCCAGTACTTC. Translation: CSVENSAGRETQYF.

About this clonotype itself: No conserved phenylalanine or tryptophan is present at the end of the CDR3, so a read error is the likely explanation. The chain joins TRBV20-1 to TRBJ1-5; possible D gene TRBD1, 6 bases. V lost 5 bases, J lost 6 bases, and 17 bases lay in between. Germline V CDR1 and CDR2: DFQATT, SNEGSKA (reference sequence). The length of the CDR3 is 14 residues. DNA for the CDR3: TGCAGTGCTCAGACAGGCCCTGTAACTCAGCCCCAGCATTTG. Translation gives CSAQTGPVTQPQHL.

The V and J genes are TRBV9 and TRBJ1-2; tentative D call: TRBD1 (6 bases). Germline values: CDR1 SGDLS, CDR2 YYNGEE. V was trimmed by 4 bases and J by 5 bases, leaving 15 bases between them. The CDR3 sequence is 14 residues long. The CDR3 sequence is CASSLRTDSYGYTF. The CDR3 coding sequence is TGTGCCAGCAGCCTTCGGACAGACTCGTATGGCTACACCTTC.

This CDR3 reads CSVEWLRRGYTF. In DNA, the CDR3 is TGCAGCGTTGAATGGCTCAGACGAGGCTACACCTTC. The chain combines TRBV29-1 with TRBJ1-2; D ambiguous. Trimming shortened V by 2 bases and J by 8 bases, and 12 bases separated the two germline ends. This CDR3 region has 12 residues. From germline, CDR1 is SQVTM and CDR2 ANQGSEA.

This clonotype has a handful of counts. The CDR3 reads CASSQGTSGGEETQYF. The CDR3 coding sequence is TGCGCCAGCAGCCAAGGGACTAGCGGGGGGGAGGAGACCCAGTACTTC. V and J are TRBV4-1 and TRBJ2-5; 15 bases align to TRBD2. The ends lost 1 base at V and 5 bases at J; junction bases unmatched: 2. Germline values: CDR1 MGHRA, CDR2 YSYEKL. This CDR3 spans 16 amino acids.

The J gene is TRBJ1-1, the V gene TRBV7-8; possibly TRBD1 for D (5 bases). The germline gives CDR1 SGHVS, CDR2 FQNEAQ. This CDR3 spans 14 amino acids. Trimming removed 2 bases at V and 3 bases at J, with 10 bases between. CDR3 protein: CASSLNRRDTEAFF. The DNA of the CDR3 is TGTGCCAGCAGCTTAAACAGGAGGGACACTGAAGCTTTCTTT. The complete variable domain, with remaining parts taken from reference TRBV7-8 and TRBJ1-1, reads GAGVSQSPRYKVAKRGQDVALRCDPISGHVSLFWYQQALGQGPEFLTYFQNEAQLDKSGLPSDRFFAERPEGSVSTLKIQRTQQEDSAVYLCASSLNRRDTEAFFGQGTRLTVV.

This sequence joins TRBV29-1 and TRBJ2-2; 9 nucleotides match TRBD1. The junction had 1 base not matched to a gene; V was cut back by 4 bases and J by 1 base. This CDR3 comprises 14 residues. Per the germline V gene, CDR1 is SQVTM and CDR2 is ANQGSEA. The CDR3 loop is CSVGDRVNTGELFF. The CDR3 DNA follows: TGCAGCGTTGGGGACAGGGTGAACACCGGGGAGCTGTTTTTT.

This clonotype was found many times. This chain joins TRBV7-6 and TRBJ2-7; no firm D call. CDR3 length: 16 residues. V dropped 1 base and J dropped 2 bases, with 15 bases sitting between them. Germline V gene sequence: CDR1 SGHVS, CDR2 FNYEAQ. The CDR3 sequence: CASSLESERSAYEQYF. CDR3 nucleotide sequence: TGTGCCAGCAGCTTAGAATCTGAGAGGAGCGCCTACGAGCAGTACTTC.

This clonotype was seen a few times. This chain joins TRBV4-1 and TRBJ2-7; D remains ambiguous. V lost 0 bases, J lost 6 bases, and 12 bases lay in between. Germline CDR1 MGHRA, CDR2 YSYEKL. The CDR3 covers 14 residues. CDR3 DNA sequence: TGCGCCAGCAGCCAAGACGGTTTGATTTCCGAGCAGTACTTC. It yields the protein CASSQDGLISEQYF.

The chain has TRBV9 and TRBJ1-4; the D gene is possibly TRBD1 (6 bases). The CDR3 sequence is 15 residues long. Germline loops: CDR1 SGDLS, CDR2 YYNGEE. Trimming shortened V by 3 bases and J by 3 bases, and 12 bases separated the two germline ends. The CDR3 region is CASSAKGGPNEKLFF. The CDR3, as DNA: TGTGCCAGCAGCGCCAAGGGGGGACCTAATGAAAAACTGTTTTTT.

This chain joins TRBV6-5 and TRBJ1-1; D unresolved. The CDR3 extends over 15 amino acids. Germline V gives CDR1 MNHEY, CDR2 SVGAGI. V was clipped by 5 bases and J by 0 bases, with 13 bases between them. CDR3 sequence (DNA): TGTGCCAGCAGTCCGAGGACGGTTATGAACACTGAAGCTTTCTTT. It translates to CASSPRTVMNTEAFF.

This clonotype came up a few times. This chain connects TRBV12-3 or TRBV12-4 to TRBJ1-3, with TRBD1 matching 9 bases. This CDR3 has 14 residues. J was trimmed by 3 bases and V by 5 bases; bases with no gene match: 2. The CDR3 DNA is TGTGCCAGCAGTCGGACAGGGGTTGGAAACACCATATATTTT. It translates to CASSRTGVGNTIYF.

The chain employs TRBV5-1 and TRBJ1-6; 12 nucleotides match TRBD1. This CDR3 region has 16 residues. Trimming at V came to 5 bases and at J to 7 bases, leaving 7 bases not matched to a gene. Germline V gene sequence: CDR1 SGHRS, CDR2 YFSETQ. CDR3 residues: CASRTGTGGVNSPLHF. CDR3 nucleotide sequence: TGCGCCAGCAGAACCGGGACAGGGGGCGTGAATTCACCCCTCCACTTT.

This chain links TRBV20-1 with TRBJ2-1, with TRBD2 identical over 9 bases. Germline V gene sequence: CDR1 DFQATT, CDR2 SNEGSKA (reference sequence). After removal of 5 bases from V and 3 bases from J, the junction contained 8 bases not matched to a gene. The CDR3 spans 15 residues. The CDR3 is CSAPSGRTLYNEQFF. In DNA form, the CDR3 reads TGCAGTGCTCCGAGCGGGAGGACCCTCTACAATGAGCAGTTCTTC.